These T cell receptor beta chains were read from a single sample in a study of T cell repertoires in cytomegalovirus infection. TCRdb re-analysed the reads in MiXCR, keeping a single row per CDR3 protein. The sample records about 490,000 distinct CDR3 sequences, approximately 15% being singletons. The material sequenced was CD8+ T cells from PBMCs. The receptors here all came from a human donor in good health (CMV status not recorded). Some clones in this sample may be carry-over from other donors' samples. CDR3s include the opening cysteine and the closing phenylalanine or tryptophan. The D gene is left open where the match is weak. Clone size is stated in some rows and not others, as once, few, many or a class when expanded.

d_gene: NA
j_gene: TRBJ1-1
abundance: NA
v_gene: TRBV2
CDR3aa: CASMRALEAFF
CDR3nt: TGTGCCAGCATGAGGGCGCTTGAAGCTTTCTTT

d_gene: NA
j_gene: TRBJ2-3
abundance: few
v_gene: TRBV7-9
CDR3aa: CASSLGSRAQYF
CDR3nt: TGTGCCAGCAGCCTGGGTTCCCGGGCGCAGTATTTT

d_gene: NA
j_gene: TRBJ2-7
abundance: many
v_gene: TRBV11-2
CDR3aa: CASSTAGSYEQYF
CDR3nt: TGTGCCAGCAGCACCGCGGGGTCGTACGAGCAGTACTTC

d_gene: NA
j_gene: TRBJ2-3
abundance: many
v_gene: TRBV7-3
CDR3aa: CASSPIGGIADTQYF
CDR3nt: TGTGCCAGCAGCCCGATAGGGGGGATCGCAGATACGCAGTATTTT

d_gene: NA
j_gene: TRBJ2-1
abundance: NA
v_gene: TRBV4-1
CDR3aa: CAGSLDPGREQFF
CDR3nt: TGCGCCGGCAGCCTCGACCCCGGCAGGGAGCAGTTCTTC

d_gene: TRBD1
j_gene: TRBJ1-2
abundance: NA
v_gene: TRBV12-3/TRBV12-4
CDR3aa: CASSARQGTNYGYTF
CDR3nt: TGTGCCAGCAGTGCCAGACAGGGGACTAACTATGGCTACACCTTC

d_gene: NA
j_gene: TRBJ2-2
abundance: many
v_gene: TRBV7-9
CDR3aa: CASSRNLAAGELFF
CDR3nt: TGTGCCAGCAGCCGTAACCTAGCCGCCGGGGAGCTGTTTTTT

d_gene: NA
j_gene: TRBJ1-3
abundance: NA
v_gene: TRBV5-6
CDR3aa: CASSIDSSGNTIYF
CDR3nt: TGTGCCAGCAGCATCGACAGCTCTGGAAACACCATATATTTT

d_gene: NA
j_gene: TRBJ1-4
abundance: many
v_gene: TRBV6-6
CDR3aa: CASSPWKNGATNEKLFF
CDR3nt: TGTGCCAGCAGCCCTTGGAAGAACGGTGCAACTAATGAAAAACTGTTTTTT

d_gene: NA
j_gene: TRBJ1-1
abundance: NA
v_gene: TRBV9
CDR3aa: CASSKLSNTEAFF
CDR3nt: TGTGCCAGCAGCAAATTAAGTAACACTGAAGCTTTCTTT

d_gene: NA
j_gene: TRBJ1-1
abundance: NA
v_gene: TRBV4-1
CDR3aa: CASSQGQAPEAFF
CDR3nt: TGCGCCAGCAGCCAAGGACAGGCCCCTGAAGCTTTCTTT

d_gene: TRBD2
j_gene: TRBJ2-1
abundance: many
v_gene: TRBV28
CDR3aa: CASRRSDSGVGDEQFF
CDR3nt: TGTGCCAGCAGAAGGTCGGATAGCGGGGTCGGGGACGAGCAGTTCTTC

d_gene: TRBD1
j_gene: TRBJ2-2
abundance: few
v_gene: TRBV27
CDR3aa: CASSYSQGDSGPGELFF
CDR3nt: TGTGCCAGCAGTTACTCACAGGGGGACAGTGGACCCGGGGAGCTGTTTTTT

d_gene: TRBD1
j_gene: TRBJ1-4
abundance: few
v_gene: TRBV7-4
CDR3aa: CASSFGTAGGTNEKLFF
CDR3nt: TGTGCCAGCAGCTTCGGGACAGCCGGCGGCACTAATGAAAAACTGTTTTTT

d_gene: TRBD2
j_gene: TRBJ2-1
abundance: NA
v_gene: TRBV27
CDR3aa: CASSSGTTAYNEQFF
CDR3nt: TGTGCCAGCAGCTCCGGGACTACAGCCTACAATGAGCAGTTCTTC

d_gene: TRBD2
j_gene: TRBJ2-1
abundance: few
v_gene: TRBV5-5
CDR3aa: CASRTPGLAGGGRIFEQFF
CDR3nt: TGTGCCAGCAGGACCCCGGGACTAGCGGGAGGGGGGAGGATATTTGAGCAGTTCTTC

d_gene: TRBD1
j_gene: TRBJ2-7
abundance: NA
v_gene: TRBV7-9
CDR3aa: CASSYGQADYEQYF
CDR3nt: TGTGCCAGCAGTTATGGACAGGCCGACTACGAGCAGTACTTC

d_gene: TRBD1
j_gene: TRBJ1-2
abundance: many
v_gene: TRBV28
CDR3aa: CASSSGGNYGYTF
CDR3nt: TGTGCCAGCAGTTCAGGGGGCAACTATGGCTACACCTTC

d_gene: TRBD1
j_gene: TRBJ1-2
abundance: NA
v_gene: TRBV27
CDR3aa: CASTPGQGASGYTF
CDR3nt: TGTGCCAGCACCCCGGGACAGGGGGCTTCTGGCTACACCTTC

d_gene: NA
j_gene: TRBJ1-1
abundance: many
v_gene: TRBV6-5
CDR3aa: CASSYSTRYTEAFF
CDR3nt: TGTGCCAGCAGTTACTCGACGCGGTACACTGAAGCTTTCTTT

d_gene: TRBD1
j_gene: TRBJ2-2
abundance: many
v_gene: TRBV7-9
CDR3aa: CASSRGDRGPTGELFF
CDR3nt: TGTGCCAGCAGCCGCGGGGACAGGGGGCCCACCGGGGAGCTGTTTTTT

d_gene: NA
j_gene: TRBJ2-7
abundance: many
v_gene: TRBV12-3/TRBV12-4
CDR3aa: CASSFGQPLREQYF
CDR3nt: TGTGCCAGCAGTTTCGGGCAGCCCCTCCGGGAGCAGTACTTC

d_gene: NA
j_gene: TRBJ2-3
abundance: NA
v_gene: TRBV7-9
CDR3aa: CASSRLASTQYF
CDR3nt: TGTGCCAGCAGCCGACTGGCTTCTACGCAGTATTTT

d_gene: TRBD2
j_gene: TRBJ2-2
abundance: many
v_gene: TRBV7-9
CDR3aa: CASSSLAGSNTGELFF
CDR3nt: TGTGCCAGCAGCTCGTTAGCGGGATCGAACACCGGGGAGCTGTTTTTT

d_gene: NA
j_gene: TRBJ2-7
abundance: many
v_gene: TRBV7-9
CDR3aa: CASSSPDRRGVYEQYF
CDR3nt: TGTGCCAGCAGCTCCCCGGACCGAAGAGGCGTCTACGAGCAGTACTTC

d_gene: TRBD1
j_gene: TRBJ1-5
abundance: many
v_gene: TRBV28
CDR3aa: CASSSRTGGDQPQHF
CDR3nt: TGTGCCAGCAGTTCGCGGACAGGGGGCGATCAGCCCCAGCATTTT

d_gene: NA
j_gene: TRBJ1-4
abundance: few
v_gene: TRBV19
CDR3aa: CASSIDPRTEKLFF
CDR3nt: TGTGCCAGTAGTATAGATCCGCGAACAGAAAAACTGTTTTTT

d_gene: NA
j_gene: TRBJ1-1
abundance: many
v_gene: TRBV6-1
CDR3aa: CASSEPRTAFF
CDR3nt: TGTGCCAGCAGTGAACCACGGACGGCTTTCTTT

d_gene: NA
j_gene: TRBJ1-2
abundance: few
v_gene: TRBV29-1
CDR3aa: CSVTMRDGYTF
CDR3nt: TGCAGCGTGACTATGCGGGATGGCTACACCTTC

d_gene: TRBD1
j_gene: TRBJ2-7
abundance: many
v_gene: TRBV6-2/TRBV6-3
CDR3aa: CASTRTGLSYEQYF
CDR3nt: TGTGCCAGCACGCGGACAGGGCTCTCCTACGAGCAGTACTTC

d_gene: TRBD1
j_gene: TRBJ1-1
abundance: many
v_gene: TRBV7-9
CDR3aa: CASSEIPGGVATEAFF
CDR3nt: TGTGCCAGCAGCGAGATTCCAGGGGGCGTTGCCACTGAAGCTTTCTTT

d_gene: TRBD2
j_gene: TRBJ2-3
abundance: many
v_gene: TRBV11-2
CDR3aa: CASSLFPLAGGRTDTQYF
CDR3nt: TGTGCCAGCAGCTTATTCCCGCTAGCGGGGGGCCGCACAGATACGCAGTATTTT